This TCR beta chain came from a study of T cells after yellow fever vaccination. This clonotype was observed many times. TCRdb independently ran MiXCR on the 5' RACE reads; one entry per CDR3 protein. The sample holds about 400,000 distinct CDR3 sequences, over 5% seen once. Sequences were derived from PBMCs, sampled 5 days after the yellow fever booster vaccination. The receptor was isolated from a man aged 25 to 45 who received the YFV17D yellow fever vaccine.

This CDR3 reads CIGGVGSEQYF. The CDR3 DNA reads TGCATCGGGGGGGTCGGCTCCGAGCAGTACTTC. The chain uses TRBV20-1 and TRBJ2-7; 8 bases map to TRBD2. Germline lookup yields CDR1 DFQATT and CDR2 SNEGSKA (reference sequence). The CDR3 has 11 residues.